Presented here are 12 T cell receptor beta chains from one specimen sequenced in a study of blood T cell repertoires in COVID-19. Sequencing was performed with immunoSEQ multiplex PCR; in TCRdb, only in-frame clones are kept and a portion is missing. Of about 98,000 clones listed, 75% to 95% were seen once; the top ten hold about 4%. The sequenced sample consisted of peripheral blood. Receptor source: a man aged 18 to 29 with acute or convalescent COVID-19.

V usage is TRBV21-1 and J usage is TRBJ2-2; the DNA was not used to check the table's D call, TRBD2. TRBV21-1 is listed as a pseudogene. The CDR3 is 17 amino acids. The CDR3 reads CASSKSETGIITGELFF. For the CDR3, the DNA is TGTGCCAGCAGCAAATCGGAGACCGGCATCATCACCGGGGAGCTGTTTTTT.

The V gene is TRBV12-3 or TRBV12-4, the J gene TRBJ1-5, with D perhaps matching TRBD1 (6 bases). The CDR3 covers 13 residues. The V end was cut by 9 bases, the J end by 3 bases, with 12 bases between. CDR3 in amino acids: CASRGADNQPQHF. The CDR3 nucleotides are TGTGCCAGTCGGGGGGCAGACAATCAGCCCCAGCATTTT.

This clone was counted a single time. The V and J genes are TRBV7-2 and TRBJ1-6; 7 nucleotides line up with TRBD1. V trimming: 2 bases; J trimming: 14 bases; junction bases outside the gene matches: 12. This CDR3 has 15 amino acids. Germline lookup yields CDR1 SGHTA and CDR2 FQGNSA. The CDR3 loop reads CASSLLGTALGSLHF. The CDR3, as DNA: TGTGCCAGCAGCTTACTAGGGACAGCTTTGGGTTCCCTCCACTTT. The full variable domain, completed using reference TRBV7-2 and TRBJ1-6, is GAGVSQSPSNKVTEKGKDVELRCDPISGHTALYWYRQSLGQGLEFLIYFQGNSAPDKSGLPSDRFSAERTGGSVSTLTIQRTQQEDSAVYLCASSLLGTALGSLHFGNGTRLTVT.

The chain carries TRBV6-2 or TRBV6-3 and TRBJ2-3; possible D gene TRBD2, 7 bases. Germline V gene lookup returns CDR1 MNHEY and CDR2 SVGEGT. Between the trimmed V and J ends, which lost 5 bases and 6 bases, there was a span of 21 bases. CDR3 length: 16 amino acids. CDR3 loop: CASSKGVTSSSDTQYF. CDR3 nucleotides: TGTGCCAGCAGTAAGGGGGTGACTAGCTCTTCCGATACGCAGTATTTT.

J is TRBJ2-7 and V is TRBV6-5; 9 positions match TRBD1. This CDR3 is 14 amino acids long. Germline CDR1 reads MNHEY; CDR2 reads SVGAGI. With 5 bases clipped from V and 4 bases from J, the junction kept 6 bases outside the gene matches. CDR3 sequence: CASSRTGQGYEQYF. The CDR3 DNA reads TGTGCCAGCAGTCGGACGGGACAGGGTTACGAGCAGTACTTC.

V gene TRBV7-9 combines with J gene TRBJ1-1, with a weak D call TRBD1 (5 bases). The CDR3 runs 15 residues. The V end was cut by 6 bases, the J end by 0 bases, with 14 bases between. Germline CDR1 reads SEHNR; CDR2 reads FQNEAQ (reference sequence). CDR3 DNA sequence: TGTGCCAGCAGTTCTGGTCGGGGGATGAACACTGAAGCTTTCTTT. It yields the protein CASSSGRGMNTEAFF.

The rearrangement uses TRBV3-1 (or the pseudogene TRBV3-2) and TRBJ2-5; D is ambiguous. The CDR3 sequence is 15 residues long. CDR1 and CDR2 from the germline V gene are LGHDT and YNNKEL (reference sequence). Trimming stripped 3 bases from V and 1 base from J, with 12 bases between. The CDR3 here is CASSHSRAVQETQYF. The CDR3 nucleotides are TGTGCCAGCAGCCATTCCCGCGCTGTCCAAGAGACCCAGTACTTC.

This clone was picked up one time. J is TRBJ1-6 and V is TRBV9; 8 bases are shared with TRBD1. The J segment lost 7 bases and the V segment lost 0 bases, leaving 3 bases of the junction unmatched. CDR1 is SGDLS, CDR2 YYNGEE, per germline. This CDR3 region has 15 residues. The CDR3 nucleotides read TGTGCCAGCAGCGTAGGACAGGGGTTGAATTCACCCCTCCACTTT. Translated: CASSVGQGLNSPLHF.

The chain combines TRBV27 with TRBJ1-6; D remains ambiguous. Trimming pared 4 bases from V and 0 bases from J, leaving 16 bases between. This CDR3 region has 18 residues. Per the germline V gene, CDR1 is MNHEY and CDR2 is SMNVEV (reference sequence). CDR3 residues: CASSSPVMGASYNSPLHF. In nucleotides, the CDR3 is TGTGCCAGCAGTTCTCCTGTCATGGGAGCCTCCTATAATTCACCCCTCCACTTT.

The gene calls are TRBV27 and TRBJ1-2, with D tentatively TRBD1 (5 bases). Trimming cost V 4 bases and J 7 bases, with 19 bases left between them. In germline, CDR1 is MNHEY, CDR2 SMNVEV (reference sequence). The CDR3 runs 15 residues. The CDR3 DNA reads TGTGCCAGCAGTTGGGACGGGACTTCCACGGGTGGCTACACCTTC. Encoded protein: CASSWDGTSTGGYTF.

This chain joins TRBV3-1 (or the pseudogene TRBV3-2) and TRBJ2-1; 15 bases are shared with TRBD2. Germline CDR1 LGHDT, CDR2 YNNKEL (reference sequence). The trim removed 4 bases at V and 5 bases at J, leaving 12 bases unmatched. There are 19 residues in the CDR3. CDR3 region: CASSPSGGLAGGGNNEQFF. CDR3 in DNA: TGTGCCAGCAGCCCCAGTGGGGGACTAGCGGGAGGAGGTAACAATGAGCAGTTCTTC.

The rearrangement links TRBV10-3 to TRBJ2-1, with TRBD1 identical over 9 bases. V shed 6 bases, J shed 2 bases, and the junction held 5 bases outside the gene matches. Germline CDR1 and CDR2: ENHRY and SYGVKD. The CDR3 contains 15 residues. The CDR3 spells CAISGGQGPYNEQFF. The CDR3 DNA reads TGTGCCATCAGCGGGGGACAGGGTCCCTACAATGAGCAGTTCTTC.